Reported below is one T cell receptor (beta chain). Among the donors, all were healthy bone marrow donors. In the PCR, 60 Vbeta and 13 Jbeta primers were used. This table comes from immunoSEQ multiplex PCR, and its TCRdb copy is limited to in-frame clones, with some not included. The sample carries 150,000 or so clones, approximately 85% recorded once. This sample is drawn from a study of cytomegalovirus exposure and HLA in healthy donors. Study in general: There were 350 to 400 genotyped donors. Of these, 81% fell in the genetic ancestry cluster associated with self-reported Caucasian donors.

The source material was PBMCs. This TCR derives from a man between 18 and 29 years old in good health and CMV-seropositive.

The CDR3 nucleotides are TGTGCCAGCAGCTTGGTGCCGGACAGGCTCTTAGGCTACACCTTC. Amino acids: CASSLVPDRLLGYTF. This rearrangement joins TRBV5-5 to TRBJ1-2; 7 nucleotides align to TRBD1. V lost 0 bases to trimming and J lost 8 bases; unmatched junction nucleotides: 10. The CDR3 length is 15 residues. Germline assignment: CDR1 SGHKS and CDR2 YYEKEE (reference sequence).